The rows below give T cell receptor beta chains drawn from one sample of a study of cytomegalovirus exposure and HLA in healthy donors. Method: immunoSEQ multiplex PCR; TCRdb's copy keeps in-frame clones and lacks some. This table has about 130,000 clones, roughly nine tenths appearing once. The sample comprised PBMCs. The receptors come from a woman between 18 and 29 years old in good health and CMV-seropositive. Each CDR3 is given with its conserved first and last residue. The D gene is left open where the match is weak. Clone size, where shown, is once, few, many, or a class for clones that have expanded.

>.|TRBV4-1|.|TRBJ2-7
CASSQALGASYEQYF
TGCGCCAGCAGCCAAGCGCTGGGGGCCTCCTACGAGCAGTACTTC
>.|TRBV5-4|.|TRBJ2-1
CASSLPGYSYNEQFF
TGTGCCAGCAGCTTGCCAGGGTACTCCTACAATGAGCAGTTCTTC
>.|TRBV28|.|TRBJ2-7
CASLDSGDYEQYF
TGTGCCAGCTTGGACTCGGGAGACTACGAGCAGTACTTC
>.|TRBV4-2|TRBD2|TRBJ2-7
CASSQGDGRGSGEQYF
TGTGCCAGCAGCCAAGGTGATGGGCGGGGGTCAGGCGAGCAGTACTTC
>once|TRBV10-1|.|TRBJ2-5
CASSPVLEGARETQYF
TGCGCCAGCAGCCCGGTTCTGGAGGGGGCTAGAGAGACCCAGTACTTC
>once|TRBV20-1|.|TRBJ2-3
CSASRDTQYF
TGCAGTGCTTCGAGAGATACGCAGTATTTT
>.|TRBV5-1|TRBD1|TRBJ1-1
CASSPSGGRTEAFF
TGCGCCAGCAGCCCCTCAGGGGGAAGAACTGAAGCTTTCTTT
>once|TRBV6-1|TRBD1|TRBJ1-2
CASSEVRTGNSNYGYTF
TGTGCCAGCAGTGAAGTCCGGACAGGGAATTCTAACTATGGCTACACCTTC
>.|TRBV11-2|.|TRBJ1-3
CASSLDGAGPGNTIYF
TGTGCCAGCAGCTTAGATGGGGCAGGGCCCGGAAACACCATATATTTT
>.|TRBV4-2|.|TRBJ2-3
CASSQEESVSTDTQYF
TGTGCCAGCAGCCAAGAAGAGAGCGTCAGCACAGATACGCAGTATTTT
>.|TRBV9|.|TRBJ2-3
CASSPLGADTQYF
TGTGCCAGCAGCCCTCTCGGGGCAGATACGCAGTATTTT
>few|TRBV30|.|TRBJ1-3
CAWTGYSGNTIYF
TGTGCCTGGACAGGGTACTCTGGAAACACCATATATTTT
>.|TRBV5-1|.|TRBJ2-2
CASSWESGELFF
TGCGCCAGCAGTTGGGAGTCGGGGGAGCTGTTTTTT
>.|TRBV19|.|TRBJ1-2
CASSNGAGGYTF
TGTGCCAGTAGCAATGGTGCAGGGGGCTACACCTTC
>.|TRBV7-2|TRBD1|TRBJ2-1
CASSGDRGRYNEQFF
TGTGCCAGCAGCGGGGACAGGGGTCGATACAATGAGCAGTTCTTC
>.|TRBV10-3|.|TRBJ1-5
CAISEDNNQPQHF
TGTGCCATCAGTGAAGACAACAATCAGCCCCAGCATTTT
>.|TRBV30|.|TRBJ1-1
CAWGRRGMNTEAFF
TGTGCCTGGGGGCGGCGGGGAATGAACACTGAAGCTTTCTTT
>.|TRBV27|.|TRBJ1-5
CASRRWSGDQTNQPQHF
TGTGCCAGCAGACGTTGGAGTGGCGACCAAACCAATCAGCCCCAGCATTTT
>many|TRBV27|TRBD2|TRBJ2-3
CASSLLLAGGSDTQYF
TGTGCCAGCAGTCTCCTTCTAGCGGGGGGGTCCGATACGCAGTATTTT
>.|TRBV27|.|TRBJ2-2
CASTERGTPNTGELFF
TGTGCCAGCACCGAACGCGGGACCCCCAACACCGGGGAGCTGTTTTTT
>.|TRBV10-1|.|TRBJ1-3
CASSLDSGNTIYF
TGCGCCAGCTCCTTGGACAGTGGAAACACCATATATTTT
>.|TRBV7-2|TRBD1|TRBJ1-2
CASSWGTGNYGYTF
TGTGCCAGCAGCTGGGGGACAGGCAACTATGGCTACACCTTC
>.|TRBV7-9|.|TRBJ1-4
CASSGTGLINEKLFF
TGTGCCAGCAGCGGGACGGGACTGATTAATGAAAAACTGTTTTTT
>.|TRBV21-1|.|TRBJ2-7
CASSIDRVPGEQYF
TGTGCCAGCAGCATTGACAGGGTCCCGGGGGAGCAGTACTTC
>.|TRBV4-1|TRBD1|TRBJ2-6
CASSQPGQTSSGANVLTF
TGCGCCAGCAGCCAACCGGGACAGACATCCTCTGGGGCCAACGTCCTGACTTTC
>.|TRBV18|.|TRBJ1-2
CASSTASGGNYGYTF
TGTGCCAGCTCAACGGCTTCCGGAGGGAACTATGGCTACACCTTC
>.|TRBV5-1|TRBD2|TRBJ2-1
CASSLRGLAGPHDNEQFF
TGCGCCAGCAGCTTGAGGGGACTAGCGGGCCCTCACGACAATGAGCAGTTCTTC
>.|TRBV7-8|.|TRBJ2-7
CASSLLPQDHYEQYF
TGTGCCAGCAGCTTATTGCCCCAGGATCACTACGAGCAGTACTTC
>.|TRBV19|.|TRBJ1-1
CASSMSGSYGEAFF
TGTGCCAGTAGTATGTCCGGGTCGTACGGTGAAGCTTTCTTT
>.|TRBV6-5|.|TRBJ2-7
CASSSTRVPSYEQYF
TGTGCCAGCAGCTCAACGAGGGTGCCCTCCTACGAGCAGTACTTC
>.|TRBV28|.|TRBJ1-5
CASSLSIFNQHF
TGTGCCAGCAGTTTGAGCATCTTTAACCAGCATTTT
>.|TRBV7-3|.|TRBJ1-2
CASSSSGGTSHGYTF
TGTGCCAGCAGCTCTTCCGGGGGAACCAGCCATGGCTACACCTTC
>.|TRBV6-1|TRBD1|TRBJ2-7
CASSRETGVYEQYF
TGTGCCAGCAGTCGGGAGACAGGGGTCTACGAGCAGTACTTC
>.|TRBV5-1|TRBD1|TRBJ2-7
CASSSPLDRVKYEQYF
TGCGCCAGCAGCTCACCCCTGGACAGGGTCAAATACGAGCAGTACTTC
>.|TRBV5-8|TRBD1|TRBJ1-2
CASSQEQGALLGYTF
TGTGCCAGCAGCCAGGAACAGGGGGCCCTCCTTGGCTACACCTTC
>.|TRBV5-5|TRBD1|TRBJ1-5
CASSPDRGNQPQHF
TGTGCCAGCAGCCCGGACAGGGGGAATCAGCCCCAGCATTTT
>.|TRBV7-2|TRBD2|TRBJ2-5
CASSFPYLAGGRQETQYF
TGTGCCAGCAGCTTTCCATATCTAGCGGGGGGGAGACAAGAGACCCAGTACTTC